This T cell receptor beta chain appears in the sequencing data of a study of shared clonotypes between healthy human individuals. As regards this clone: The antigen is undetermined.

Whole-study findings and limits: Relative to memory subsets, naive subsets generally showed larger estimated richness.

TCRdb keeps only in-frame clones here, not all; method: immunoSEQ multiplex PCR. The sample has around 2.3 million clones; roughly 95% are singletons. Germline values: CDR1 SGHRS, CDR2 YFSETQ. J was trimmed by 10 bases and V by 0 bases; bases with no gene match: 3. The CDR3 runs to 13 residues. The V gene is TRBV5-1, the J gene TRBJ2-1, with TRBD2 matching 8 bases. This receptor was obtained from a man in his late teens or twenties in good health. The sample consisted of naive CD4+ T cells sorted from blood. The subset was: CD45RA+ positively selected. The CDR3 DNA is TGCGCCAGCAGCTTGGGGGTAGCGGGAGAGCAGTTCTTC. Translating gives CASSLGVAGEQFF.